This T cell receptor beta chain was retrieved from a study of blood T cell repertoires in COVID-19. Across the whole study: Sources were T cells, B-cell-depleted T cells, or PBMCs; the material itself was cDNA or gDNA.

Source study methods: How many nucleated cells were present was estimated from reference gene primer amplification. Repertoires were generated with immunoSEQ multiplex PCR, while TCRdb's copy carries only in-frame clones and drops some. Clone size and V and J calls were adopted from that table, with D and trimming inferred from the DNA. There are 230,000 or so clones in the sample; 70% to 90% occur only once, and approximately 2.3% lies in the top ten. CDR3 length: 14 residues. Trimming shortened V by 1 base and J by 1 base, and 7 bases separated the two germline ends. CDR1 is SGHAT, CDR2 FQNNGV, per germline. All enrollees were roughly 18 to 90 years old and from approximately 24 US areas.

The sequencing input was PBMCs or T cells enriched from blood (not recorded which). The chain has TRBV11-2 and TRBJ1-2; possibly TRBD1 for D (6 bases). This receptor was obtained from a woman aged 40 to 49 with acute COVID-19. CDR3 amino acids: CASSLADSNYGYTF. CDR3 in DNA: TGTGCCAGCAGCTTAGCGGACAGTAACTATGGCTACACCTTC.